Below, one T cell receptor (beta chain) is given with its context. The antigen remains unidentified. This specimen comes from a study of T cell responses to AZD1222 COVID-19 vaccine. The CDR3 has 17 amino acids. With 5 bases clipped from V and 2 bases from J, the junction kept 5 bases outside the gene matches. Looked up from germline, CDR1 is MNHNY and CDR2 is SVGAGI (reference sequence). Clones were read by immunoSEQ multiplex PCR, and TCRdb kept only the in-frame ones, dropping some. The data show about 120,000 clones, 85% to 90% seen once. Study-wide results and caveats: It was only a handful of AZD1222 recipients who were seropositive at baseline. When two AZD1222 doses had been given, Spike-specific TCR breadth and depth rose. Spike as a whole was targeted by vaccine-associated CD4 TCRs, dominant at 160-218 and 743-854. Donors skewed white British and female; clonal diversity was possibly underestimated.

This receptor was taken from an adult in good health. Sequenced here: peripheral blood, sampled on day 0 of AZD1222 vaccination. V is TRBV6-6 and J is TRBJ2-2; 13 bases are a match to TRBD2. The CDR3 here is CASSPWGLAGNTGELFF. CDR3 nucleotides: TGTGCCAGCAGTCCTTGGGGACTAGCGGGAAACACCGGGGAGCTGTTTTTT.